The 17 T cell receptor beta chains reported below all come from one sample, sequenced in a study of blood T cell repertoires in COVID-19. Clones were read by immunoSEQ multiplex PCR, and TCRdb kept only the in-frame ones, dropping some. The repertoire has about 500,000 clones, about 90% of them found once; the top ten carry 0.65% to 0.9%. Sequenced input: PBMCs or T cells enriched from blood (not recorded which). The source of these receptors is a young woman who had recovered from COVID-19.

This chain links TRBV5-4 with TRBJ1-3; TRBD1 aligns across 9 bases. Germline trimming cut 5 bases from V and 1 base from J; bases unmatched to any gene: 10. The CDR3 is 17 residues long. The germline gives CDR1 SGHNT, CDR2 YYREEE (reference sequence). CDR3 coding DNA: TGTGCCAGCAGTTCCGCCCGGGACAGGGTTTCTGGAAACACCATATATTTT. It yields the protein CASSSARDRVSGNTIYF.

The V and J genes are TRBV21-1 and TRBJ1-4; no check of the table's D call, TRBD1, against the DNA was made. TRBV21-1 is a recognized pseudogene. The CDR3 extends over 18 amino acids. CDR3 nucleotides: TGTGCCAGCACCGTATGTAGGACAGGCGCCGTCGGATATGAAAAACTGTTTTTT. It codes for CASTVCRTGAVGYEKLFF.

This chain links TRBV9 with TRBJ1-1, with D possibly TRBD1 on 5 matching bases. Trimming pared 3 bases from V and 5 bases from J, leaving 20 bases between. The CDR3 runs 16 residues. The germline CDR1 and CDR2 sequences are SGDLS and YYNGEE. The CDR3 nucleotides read TGTGCCAGCAGCGCGTCCTCCGTCGGGGGGAGAACTGAAGCTTTCTTT. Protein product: CASSASSVGGRTEAFF.

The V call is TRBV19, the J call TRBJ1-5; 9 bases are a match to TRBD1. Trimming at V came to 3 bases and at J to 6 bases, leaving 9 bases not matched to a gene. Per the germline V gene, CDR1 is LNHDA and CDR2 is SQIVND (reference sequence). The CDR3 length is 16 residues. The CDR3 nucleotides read TGTGCCAGTAGTATTCTGACGACAGGGGGTTTTCAGCCCCAGCATTTT. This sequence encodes CASSILTTGGFQPQHF.

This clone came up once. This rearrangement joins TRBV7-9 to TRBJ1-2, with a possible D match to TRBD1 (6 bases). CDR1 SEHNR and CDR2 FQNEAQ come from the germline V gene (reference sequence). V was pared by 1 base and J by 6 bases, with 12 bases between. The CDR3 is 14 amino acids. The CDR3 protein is CASSLEQGMDGYTF. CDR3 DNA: TGTGCCAGCAGCTTAGAGCAGGGGATGGATGGCTACACCTTC. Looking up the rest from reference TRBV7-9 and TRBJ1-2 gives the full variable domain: DTGVSQNPRHKITKRGQNVTFRCDPISEHNRLYWYRQTLGQGPEFLTYFQNEAQLEKSRLLSDRFSAERPKGSFSTLEIQRTEQGDSAMYLCASSLEQGMDGYTFGSGTRLTVV.

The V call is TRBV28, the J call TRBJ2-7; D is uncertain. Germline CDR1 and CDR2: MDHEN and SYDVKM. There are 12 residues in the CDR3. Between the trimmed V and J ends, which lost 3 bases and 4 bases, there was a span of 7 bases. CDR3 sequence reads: CASSLEQYEQYF. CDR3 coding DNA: TGTGCCAGCAGTTTGGAACAGTACGAGCAGTACTTC.

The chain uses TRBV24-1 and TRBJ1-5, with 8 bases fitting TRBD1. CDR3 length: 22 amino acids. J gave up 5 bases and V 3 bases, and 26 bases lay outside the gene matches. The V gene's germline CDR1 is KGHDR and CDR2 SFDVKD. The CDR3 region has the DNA TGTGCCACCAGTGATCCACCTGCGAAGCGGGACAGGTTTAGGGGCAGGGATCAGCCCCAGCATTTT. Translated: CATSDPPAKRDRFRGRDQPQHF.

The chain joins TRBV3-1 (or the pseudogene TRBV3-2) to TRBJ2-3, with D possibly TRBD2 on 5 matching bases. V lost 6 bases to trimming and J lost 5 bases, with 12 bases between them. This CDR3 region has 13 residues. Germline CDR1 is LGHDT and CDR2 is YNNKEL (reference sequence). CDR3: CASRDLSEDTQYF. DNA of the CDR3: TGTGCCAGCAGGGACCTTAGCGAAGATACGCAGTATTTT.

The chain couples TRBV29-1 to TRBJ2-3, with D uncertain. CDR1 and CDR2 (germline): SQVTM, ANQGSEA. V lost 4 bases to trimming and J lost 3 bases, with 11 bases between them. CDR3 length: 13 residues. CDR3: CSVARVLTDTQYF. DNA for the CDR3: TGCAGCGTTGCGCGTGTCCTTACAGATACGCAGTATTTT.

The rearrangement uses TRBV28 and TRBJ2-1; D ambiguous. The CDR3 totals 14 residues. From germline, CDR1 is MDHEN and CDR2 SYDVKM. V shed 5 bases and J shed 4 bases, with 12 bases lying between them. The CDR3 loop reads CASSEPSTYNEQFF. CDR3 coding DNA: TGTGCCAGCAGTGAACCGTCCACATACAATGAGCAGTTCTTC.

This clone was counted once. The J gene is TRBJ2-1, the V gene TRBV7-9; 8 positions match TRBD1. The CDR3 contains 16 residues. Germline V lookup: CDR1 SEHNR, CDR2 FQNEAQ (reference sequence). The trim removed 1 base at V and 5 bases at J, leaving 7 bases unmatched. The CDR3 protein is CASSLVGDRYHNEQFF. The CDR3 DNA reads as TGTGCCAGCAGCTTAGTTGGGGACAGGTACCACAATGAGCAGTTCTTC.

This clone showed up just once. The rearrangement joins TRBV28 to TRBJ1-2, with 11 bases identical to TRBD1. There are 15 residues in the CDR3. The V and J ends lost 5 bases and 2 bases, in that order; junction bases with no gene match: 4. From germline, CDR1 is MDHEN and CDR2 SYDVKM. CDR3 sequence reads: CASSLGDRGNYGYTF. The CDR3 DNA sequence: TGTGCCAGCAGTCTAGGGGACAGGGGGAACTATGGCTACACCTTC.

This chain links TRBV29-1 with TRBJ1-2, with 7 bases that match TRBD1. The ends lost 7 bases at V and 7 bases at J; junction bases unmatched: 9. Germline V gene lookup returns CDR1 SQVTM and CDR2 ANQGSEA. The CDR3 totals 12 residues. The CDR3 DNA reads TGCAGCGCCGCAGGAGCAGGGGGTGGCTACACCTTC. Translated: CSAAGAGGGYTF. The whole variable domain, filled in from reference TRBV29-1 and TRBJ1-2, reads SAVISQKPSRDICQRGTSLTIQCQVDSQVTMMFWYRQQPGQSLTLIATANQGSEATYESGFVIDKFPISRPNLTFSTLTVSNMSPEDSSIYLCSAAGAGGGYTFGSGTRLTVV.

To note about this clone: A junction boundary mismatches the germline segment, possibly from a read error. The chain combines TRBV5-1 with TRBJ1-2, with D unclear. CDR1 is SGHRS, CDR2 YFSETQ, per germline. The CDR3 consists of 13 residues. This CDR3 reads CASSLGELYDYTF. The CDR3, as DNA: TGCGCCAGCAGCTTGGGGGAGCTATATGACTACACCTTC.

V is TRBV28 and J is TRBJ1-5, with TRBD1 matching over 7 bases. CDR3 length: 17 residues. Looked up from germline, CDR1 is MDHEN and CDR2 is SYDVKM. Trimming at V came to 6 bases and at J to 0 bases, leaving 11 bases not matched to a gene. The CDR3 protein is CASSPIRTGHSNQPQHF. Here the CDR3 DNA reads TGTGCCAGCAGCCCTATCAGGACAGGACATAGCAATCAGCCCCAGCATTTT.

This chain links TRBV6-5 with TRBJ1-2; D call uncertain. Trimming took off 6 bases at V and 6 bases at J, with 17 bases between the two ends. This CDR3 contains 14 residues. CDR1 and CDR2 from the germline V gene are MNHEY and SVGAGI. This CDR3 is CASRQVLQADGYTF. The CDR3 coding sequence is TGTGCCAGCAGGCAGGTGCTCCAGGCCGATGGCTACACCTTC.

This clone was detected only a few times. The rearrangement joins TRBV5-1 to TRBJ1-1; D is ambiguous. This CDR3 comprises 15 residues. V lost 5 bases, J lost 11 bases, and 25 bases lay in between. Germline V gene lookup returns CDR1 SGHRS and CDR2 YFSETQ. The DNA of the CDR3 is TGCGCCAGCAGACCCCTAGTTGCCGGTAGTGTTGTTGCTTTCTTT. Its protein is CASRPLVAGSVVAFF.